This T cell receptor beta chain came from a study of graft-versus-host responses after intestinal transplantation. Sequenced by immunoSEQ multiplex PCR; TCRdb stores in-frame clones only, minus some. The data hold tens of thousands of clones, with roughly 94% observed a single time. This clone was observed a handful of times. The target antigen is unknown. Germline V CDR1 and CDR2: SGHTA, FQGNSA. The CDR3 runs to 14 residues. With 2 bases removed from V and 6 bases from J, the gap between germline ends came to 13 bases. This sequence joins TRBV7-2 and TRBJ1-2, with D perhaps TRBD1 (5 bases). This TCR was sampled from a human donor who was the organ donor for an intestinal transplant. This sample comprised unstimulated CD4+ T cells sorted from spleen or lymph node cells, obtained before transplant. CDR3 nucleotides: TGTGCCAGCAGCTTAAATTTGAGGGGTGATGGCTACACCTTC. It specifies CASSLNLRGDGYTF. Full variable domain (rest looked up from reference TRBV7-2 and TRBJ1-2): GAGVSQSPSNKVTEKGKDVELRCDPISGHTALYWYRQSLGQGLEFLIYFQGNSAPDKSGLPSDRFSAERTGGSVSTLTIQRTQQEDSAVYLCASSLNLRGDGYTFGSGTRLTVV.